These 11 T cell receptor beta chains originate from one sample sequenced in a study of vaccination and CD4 T cells after COVID-19. The antigens of these receptors remain unknown. Treatment reported: roughly 10-day PBMC culture with coronavirus spike peptide pools or control peptides (ViraFEST assay). Scientists ran DNA taken from cultured CD4+ T cells through the Oncomine TCR Beta short-read assay for sequencing. TCRdb used MiXCR to reprocess the PCR reads, holding one entry per CDR3 protein. The repertoire holds approximately 21,000 distinct CDR3 sequences, 40% to 50% seen once, with 26% in the top ten. This specimen was CD4+ T cells from blood, cultured in vitro, taken before SARS-CoV-2 vaccination. The receptors come from a human donor who had recovered from COVID-19.

This chain uses TRBV7-3 with TRBJ2-6; the D gene is possibly TRBD1 (6 bases). The CDR3 totals 16 residues. Trimming shortened V by 3 bases and J by 0 bases, and 9 bases separated the two germline ends. Germline V gene sequence: CDR1 SGHTA, CDR2 FQGTGA. The CDR3 spells CASSLTGSSGANVLTF. In DNA, the CDR3 is TGTGCCAGCAGCTTGACAGGATCCTCTGGGGCCAACGTCCTGACTTTC.

This clonotype showed up just a few times. V usage is TRBV6-2 or TRBV6-3 and J usage is TRBJ1-1; D call uncertain. This CDR3 region has 14 residues. Germline CDR1 and CDR2: MNHEY and SVGEGT. The ends were cut back, 6 bases at V and 1 base at J, with 12 bases in the middle. CDR3: CASSGAAANTEAFF. The CDR3 coding sequence is TGTGCCAGCAGCGGCGCTGCAGCGAACACTGAAGCTTTCTTT.

This clonotype has just a few counts. The chain joins TRBV14 to TRBJ1-2; the match to TRBD1 covers 7 bases. The trim removed 4 bases at V and 2 bases at J, leaving 1 base unmatched. The CDR3 consists of 13 residues. CDR1 is SGHDN and CDR2 is FVKESK in the germline V gene. The CDR3 DNA reads TGTGCCAGCAGCCCGGGACAGAACTATGGCTACACCTTC. It yields the protein CASSPGQNYGYTF.

V gene TRBV2 combines with J gene TRBJ2-3, with 9 bases that match TRBD2. Losses at the gene ends were 6 bases for V and 0 bases for J; bases not matched to a gene: 4. The germline V gene has CDR1 SNHLY and CDR2 FYNNEI. CDR3 size: 15 residues. The CDR3 sequence is CASRVSGSSTDTQYF. As DNA, the CDR3 is TGTGCCAGCAGAGTTAGCGGGAGTAGCACAGATACGCAGTATTTT.

J is TRBJ1-1 and V is TRBV12-3 or TRBV12-4; maybe TRBD1 (5 bases). Deletions cut 7 bases from V and 0 bases from J, with 12 bases between. The CDR3 runs 14 residues. The CDR3 spells CASTYSGMNTEAFF. In DNA form, the CDR3 reads TGTGCCAGCACCTACTCAGGGATGAACACTGAAGCTTTCTTT.

The chain is built from TRBV20-1 and TRBJ1-4; D ambiguous. CDR3 size: 17 residues. The V end was cut by 2 bases, the J end by 7 bases, with 23 bases between. Germline CDR1 reads DFQATT; CDR2 reads SNEGSKA (reference sequence). CDR3 amino acids: CSARSEAAQDRGEKLFF. The CDR3 DNA reads TGCAGTGCTAGATCCGAGGCAGCGCAGGATCGTGGTGAAAAACTGTTTTTT.

The chain recombines TRBV19 with TRBJ1-4, with a tentative D call TRBD1 (6 bases). Deletions cut 5 bases from V and 0 bases from J, with 10 bases between. The CDR3 loop spans 15 amino acids. Germline values: CDR1 LNHDA, CDR2 SQIVND (reference sequence). The CDR3 reads CASSVQGSTNEKLFF. CDR3 in DNA: TGTGCCAGTAGTGTACAGGGCTCAACTAATGAAAAACTGTTTTTT.

This clonotype was detected only a few times. The chain employs TRBV28 and TRBJ1-3; D gene uncertain. This CDR3 spans 13 amino acids. In germline, CDR1 is MDHEN, CDR2 SYDVKM. The ends were cut back, 5 bases at V and 7 bases at J, with 12 bases in the middle. CDR3 DNA sequence: TGTGCCAGCAGTCCCCCCTCCCGGAACACCATATATTTT. It yields the protein CASSPPSRNTIYF. Based on the CDR3 plus reference TRBV28 and TRBJ1-3, the full variable domain is DVKVTQSSRYLVKRTGEKVFLECVQDMDHENMFWYRQDPGLGLRLIYFSYDVKMKEKGDIPEGYSVSREKKERFSLILESASTNQTSMYLCASSPPSRNTIYFGEGSWLTVV.

The chain is built from TRBV7-3 and TRBJ2-2; D might be TRBD1 (6 bases). The V end lost 5 bases, the J end lost 4 bases, and 11 bases lay between the germline ends. The length of the CDR3 is 14 residues. Per the germline V gene, CDR1 is SGHTA and CDR2 is FQGTGA. CDR3 in DNA: TGTGCCAGCAGCCCGCAAGGGGGCACCGGGGAGCTGTTTTTT. It encodes CASSPQGGTGELFF.

The V gene is TRBV27, the J gene TRBJ1-6, with TRBD1 as a possible D gene (5 bases). Germline loops: CDR1 MNHEY, CDR2 SMNVEV (reference sequence). The CDR3 extends over 17 amino acids. Trimming took off 6 bases at V and 4 bases at J, with 19 bases between the two ends. CDR3 protein: CASRALAGVSYNSPLHF. The CDR3 DNA reads as TGTGCCAGCAGGGCCCTGGCGGGGGTCTCTTATAATTCACCCCTCCACTTT.

CDR3 nucleotides: TGCAGTGCCTGGTCGTCGGATACGCAGTATTTT. This sequence encodes CSAWSSDTQYF. V is TRBV20-1 and J is TRBJ2-3; D uncertain. Trimming removed 6 bases at V and 6 bases at J, with 10 bases between. Germline CDR1 is DFQATT and CDR2 is SNEGSKA (reference sequence). The CDR3 is 11 amino acids.